This T cell receptor (beta chain) derives from a study of blood T cells in healthy people across ages. Study observations and caveats: Those diversity estimates obtained from one million T cells were thought to be underestimates. The fall in TCR beta diversity per million T cells was roughly linear with age.

Notes on this clonotype: No antigen is known for it.

There are 15 residues in the CDR3. The V gene lost 1 base and the J gene lost 5 bases, with 14 bases spanning the gap. The germline gives CDR1 MNHNY, CDR2 SVGAGI (reference sequence). Donation came from healthy Caucasian individuals in Russia who were aged about 6 to 95. The authors ran a second PCR of roughly 7 to 11 cycles using a sample-barcoded 5' primer and a J-beta primer mix. TCRdb reanalysed the 5' RACE reads using MiXCR and keeps one entry per CDR3 protein. The data contain approximately 760,000 distinct CDR3 sequences, around 25% of them singletons. The sample was also reused in another study, on T cells of mothers and their children.

The chain recombines TRBV6-6 with TRBJ2-5, with a weak D call TRBD1 (7 bases). This clonotype originated in a boy aged 10-17 years in good health. The sample taken for sequencing was blood. The CDR3 spells CASSYLRAGGETQYF. The CDR3 DNA sequence: TGTGCCAGCAGTTACTTGAGGGCAGGGGGGGAGACCCAGTACTTC.